Below, 13 T cell receptor beta chains from the same sample are listed, as sequenced in a study of identical twins. TCRdb redid the calling of the 5' RACE reads with MiXCR, one entry per CDR3 protein. This table holds 1.5 million to 2 million distinct CDR3 sequences, less than 40% found once. Material for sequencing was cord blood. Receptor source: a newborn girl in good health.

The rearrangement joins TRBV6-1 to TRBJ1-2; D gene uncertain. The germline CDR1 and CDR2 sequences are MNHNS and SASEGT. V shed 6 bases and J shed 0 bases, with 14 bases lying between them. The CDR3 runs to 15 residues. The CDR3 region is CASSGLPGTNYGYTF. CDR3 coding DNA: TGTGCCAGCAGCGGACTCCCGGGGACTAACTATGGCTACACCTTC.

This clonotype was counted only a few times. V usage is TRBV12-3 or TRBV12-4 and J usage is TRBJ2-3; a weak D match, TRBD1 (5 bases). The CDR3 has 10 residues. V was trimmed by 7 bases and J by 8 bases, leaving 7 bases between them. The CDR3 DNA follows: TGTGCCAGCAACCAGGGTACGCAGTATTTT. It encodes CASNQGTQYF.

This clonotype was seen repeatedly, ten times or more. The chain links TRBV6-5 to TRBJ2-5; the D is unclear. Trimming pared 2 bases from V and 1 base from J, leaving 8 bases between. CDR3 size: 14 residues. Germline V gene sequence: CDR1 MNHEY, CDR2 SVGAGI. For the CDR3, the DNA is TGTGCCAGCAGTTACAGCGAGAGCCAAGAGACCCAGTACTTC. This codes for CASSYSESQETQYF.

This clonotype was detected a few times. J is TRBJ1-2 and V is TRBV20-1, with TRBD1 as a possible D gene (5 bases). The CDR3 length is 13 residues. V was pared by 6 bases and J by 6 bases, with 17 bases between. Looked up from germline, CDR1 is DFQATT and CDR2 is SNEGSKA (reference sequence). CDR3 DNA: TGCAGTGCGGCCCTGGGGGGGAATCATGGCTACACCTTC. Translation: CSAALGGNHGYTF.

This clonotype was observed a single time. This rearrangement joins TRBV25-1 to TRBJ2-3; unclear D gene. CDR1 and CDR2 from the germline V gene are MGHDK and SYGVNS. Trimming shortened V by 1 base and J by 0 bases, and 5 bases separated the two germline ends. The CDR3 contains 14 residues. Written as DNA, the CDR3 is TGTGCCAGCAGTGAATTTACCAGCACAGATACGCAGTATTTT. This translates into CASSEFTSTDTQYF.

The genes are TRBV11-2 and TRBJ1-1; no definite D call. Germline CDR1 and CDR2: SGHAT and FQNNGV. The CDR3 contains 14 residues. Trimming pared 1 base from V and 4 bases from J, leaving 10 bases between. The CDR3 here is CASSLVGGPTEAFF. In nucleotides, the CDR3 is TGTGCCAGCAGCTTAGTGGGCGGTCCCACTGAAGCTTTCTTT.

About this clonotype itself: One end of the junction fails to match germline, which may point to a read error. V is TRBV28 and J is TRBJ2-5; D is perhaps TRBD2 (6 bases). The CDR3 totals 16 residues. CDR1 is MDHEN, CDR2 SYDVKM, per germline. The CDR3 spells CACSTFLPSVQETQYF. The CDR3 nucleotides read TGTGCCTGCAGCACCTTCCTTCCTAGCGTCCAAGAGACCCAGTACTTC.

This clonotype came up many times. The CDR3 loop reads CASSQVGGAYDEQYF. The CDR3 DNA follows: TGTGCCAGCAGCCAAGTCGGAGGAGCTTATGACGAGCAGTACTTC. The rearrangement joins TRBV3-1 to TRBJ2-7, with D possibly TRBD2 on 5 matching bases. The CDR3 is made up of 15 amino acids. The V end was cut by 1 base, the J end by 5 bases, with 15 bases between. Germline-derived CDR1 and CDR2 are LGHDT and YNNKEL (reference sequence).

This clonotype was found a few times. The junction and the germline gene differ at one end; a read error may be behind it. This chain connects TRBV5-1 to TRBJ2-3, with D possibly matching TRBD1 (5 bases). Germline assignment: CDR1 SGHRS and CDR2 YFSETQ. The CDR3 sequence is 14 residues long. The CDR3 loop reads CASSLARVEDTQYF. The CDR3 coding sequence is TGTGCCAGCAGCTTGGCCAGGGTGGAAGATACGCAGTATTTT.

A remark on this clonotype: This sequence may be a read error, since a much larger clone differs from it by one base. The rearrangement uses TRBV6-6 and TRBJ1-2; TRBD1 aligns across 8 bases. From germline, CDR1 is MNHNY and CDR2 SVGAGI (reference sequence). The junction had 1 base not matched to a gene; V was cut back by 0 bases and J by 4 bases. This CDR3 comprises 14 residues. Here the CDR3 reads CASSYSDRAYGYTF. CDR3 sequence (DNA): TGTGCCAGCAGTTACTCGGACAGGGCCTATGGCTACACCTTC.

This clonotype was counted at least ten times. The chain recombines TRBV12-3 or TRBV12-4 with TRBJ2-3; weak D call: TRBD1 (6 bases). The CDR3 is 15 amino acids. With 0 bases removed from V and 3 bases from J, the gap between germline ends came to 10 bases. The CDR3 coding sequence is TGTGCCAGCAGTTTAGCGCCCCAGGGGACAGATACGCAGTATTTT. Its translation: CASSLAPQGTDTQYF.

The chain is built from TRBV2 and TRBJ2-7; 8 bases are shared with TRBD1. The CDR3 totals 14 residues. V shed 3 bases, J shed 7 bases, and the junction held 8 bases outside the gene matches. Per germline, CDR1 SNHLY and CDR2 FYNNEI. The CDR3 sequence is CASSDFRGLDEQYF. The CDR3 DNA sequence: TGTGCCAGCAGTGATTTCAGGGGGCTAGATGAGCAGTACTTC.

In its sample, this clonotype was seen many times. The rearrangement links TRBV18 to TRBJ1-2; no reliable D call. Germline-derived CDR1 and CDR2 are KGHSH and LQKENI. V was trimmed by 8 bases and J by 1 base, leaving 8 bases between them. The CDR3 covers 12 residues. This CDR3 is CASSPLNYGYTF. The CDR3 DNA follows: TGTGCCAGCAGTCCCCTTAACTATGGCTACACCTTC. The whole variable domain, filled in from reference TRBV18 and TRBJ1-2, reads NAGVMQNPRHLVRRRGQEARLRCSPMKGHSHVYWYRQLPEEGLKFMVYLQKENIIDESGMPKERFSAEFPKEGPSILRIQQVVRGDSAAYFCASSPLNYGYTFGSGTRLTVV.